This entry features one TCR beta chain sequence. Its antigen target is currently unknown. No qualities accompany the bases; no much larger clone lies one base away. Each collaborating institution followed its own protocols to collect whole blood in K2EDTA tubes. For TCRbeta analysis, collaborators shipped samples in one of three forms: frozen whole blood, isolated PBMCs, or DNA extracted from either of those sample types. Relative to germline, V is 5 bases shorter and J is 1 base shorter, with 14 bases between their ends. The CDR1 and CDR2 encoded by the germline V gene are SGHAT and FQNNGV. The CDR3 measures 16 amino acids from cysteine to phenylalanine. This entry keeps only the CDR3 DNA: 48 bases, framed from base 1. The sample originates from a study of blood T cell repertoires in COVID-19 (dated by TCRdb to the early 2020s). Some background on the complete study: Samples covering the acute and convalescent phases of COVID-19 were provided by collaborators in the United States, Italy and Spain. The prospective study material was composed of cDNA or gDNA derived from T cells, B-cell-depleted T cells, or PBMCs. Deeply sampled blood TCRbeta repertoires from subjects exposed to, actively infected with, or recovered from COVID-19 were included in the dataset. The repertoires were released in a freely available public database meant as a resource for research on the immune response to SARS-CoV-2. The samples were drawn from two sources: the first 160 participants of the ongoing ImmuneRACE study, and about 1,300 subjects contributed by 6 global collaborators. The sample metadata nearly always contained a de-identified subject ID, COVID-19 status, age in years and sex. Where HLA class I and class II types were available, the types were taken from metadata supplied by the sample provider, not from assay-based typing.

General study outcomes and caveats: How much clinical and demographic metadata was included differed by source and by participant, and the metadata was provided uncurated.

TCRbeta CDR3 regions were amplified from genomic DNA by means of the immunoSEQ Assay, a bias-controlled multiplex PCR. The paper's processing steps were these. The number of nucleated cells in each sample was estimated by amplification of reference gene primers within the assay. To quantify the absolute abundance of each unique TCRbeta CDR3 rearrangement, sequence reads were collapsed and filtered. For each sample, productive Simpson clonality was calculated as the square root of Simpson's diversity index across productive rearrangements. The table was pulled from immuneACCESS by TCRdb, which kept in-frame rearrangements only. Such tables lose some clones; where checked, under half of the loss comes from unresolved V genes, and the rest has no known cause. The DNA was the basis for D and trimming; V, J and clone size are from that table. This sample lists around 83,000 clones; 86% were detected once. Together, the top ten hold 25% to 35% of the sample.

The chain links TRBV11-2 with TRBJ2-2, with a tentative D gene TRBD1 over 6 matching bases. This sequence was found in a man in his fifties or sixties with active or convalescent COVID-19. Material: peripheral blood. The CDR3 sequence is CASSPNPTGNTGELFF. The sequenced DNA is TGTGCCAGCAGCCCTAACCCGACAGGGAACACCGGGGAGCTGTTTTTT.